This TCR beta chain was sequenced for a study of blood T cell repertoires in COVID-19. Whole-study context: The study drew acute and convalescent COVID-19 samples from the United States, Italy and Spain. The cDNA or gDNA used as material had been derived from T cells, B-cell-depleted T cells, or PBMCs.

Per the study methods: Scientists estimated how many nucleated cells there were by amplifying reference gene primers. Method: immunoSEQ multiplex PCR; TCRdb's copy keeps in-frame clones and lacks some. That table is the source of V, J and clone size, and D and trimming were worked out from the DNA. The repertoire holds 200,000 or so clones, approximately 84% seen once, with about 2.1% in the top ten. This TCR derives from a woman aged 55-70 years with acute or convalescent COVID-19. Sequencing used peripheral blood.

The CDR3 nucleotides are TGTGCCAGTACCCCCACCCGGGGGAACACTGAAGCTTTCTTT. Encoded protein: CASTPTRGNTEAFF. The chain uses TRBV19 and TRBJ1-1; D not resolved. CDR1 LNHDA and CDR2 SQIVND come from the germline V gene (reference sequence). Trimming removed 7 bases at V and 1 base at J, with 13 bases between. The CDR3 runs to 14 residues.